This T cell receptor beta chain was obtained from a study of T cells in Graves' hyperthyroidism and ophthalmopathy. Study-level information: Peripheral blood was drawn at first diagnosis, prior to all treatment.

This CDR3 has 15 residues. The V gene lost 7 bases and the J gene lost 9 bases, with 19 bases spanning the gap. Germline assignment: CDR1 MNHEY and CDR2 SMNVEV (reference sequence). Researchers took RNA transcripts and amplified the TCR beta CDR3 regions from them. Primed by the HTBI set, a first-round RT-PCR was run on the TCR CDR3. TCRdb analysed the multiplex PCR reads with MiXCR anew, one entry per CDR3 protein. The data hold under 300,000 distinct CDR3 sequences, with 22% observed a single time. Study findings and constraints: Ophthalmopathy and stable hyperthyroidism were told apart by a 13 V-J model. Prediction of ophthalmopathy progression came a median roughly 7.1 months pre-onset.

Patients affected by ophthalmopathy presented a Clinical Activity Score of at least 3, a NOSPECS grade of at least 4, and disease duration below 3 months. In its sample, this clonotype was seen a few times. As yet, its antigen is unknown. Source material: blood. V is TRBV27 and J is TRBJ1-6; TRBD1 might be the D (6 bases). This sequence was found in a young man with Graves' ophthalmopathy. DNA for the CDR3: TGTGCCAGCACCAACCGGGCCAAAGGGGGTTCACCCCTCCACTTT. Translating it yields CASTNRAKGGSPLHF.